The following is a T cell receptor (beta chain) sequence with its context. Its antigen remains unidentified. The record originates from a study of identical twins. Study-wide results and limits: Researchers caution that invariant MAIT and iNKT cells could partly confound zero-insertion analyses.

This CDR3 is built from 13 residues. CDR1 and CDR2 (germline): SGHRS, YFSETQ. Deletions cut 4 bases from V and 4 bases from J, with 11 bases between. TCRdb itself ran the 5' RACE reads through MiXCR, one entry per CDR3 protein. The sample yields roughly 1,500,000 distinct CDR3 sequences, about 31% seen once. The TCR sequence derives from a newborn girl in good health. Material for sequencing was cord blood. This chain links TRBV5-1 with TRBJ1-2; D is unclear. The CDR3 is CASSPSGSYGYTF. The CDR3 nucleotides read TGCGCCAGCAGCCCCTCGGGGAGCTATGGCTACACCTTC. The complete variable domain, with remaining parts taken from reference TRBV5-1 and TRBJ1-2, reads KAGVTQTPRYLIKTRGQQVTLSCSPISGHRSVSWYQQTPGQGLQFLFEYFSETQRNKGNFPGRFSGRQFSNSRSEMNVSTLELGDSALYLCASSPSGSYGYTFGSGTRLTVV.